Listed here are 9 T cell receptor beta chains from one sample, sequenced in a study of blood T cell repertoires in COVID-19. The method was immunoSEQ multiplex PCR; TCRdb's version includes in-frame clones alone and lacks a portion of them. The table lists more than 75,000 clones, around nine tenths of them singletons, with about 2.3% in the top ten. Specimen: peripheral blood. These receptors were collected from a middle-aged man with acute or convalescent COVID-19.

This clone was observed once. The chain is built from TRBV19 and TRBJ1-1; D unclear. Trimming took 3 bases from V and 5 from J, leaving 4 bases between them. Germline V gene lookup returns CDR1 LNHDA and CDR2 SQIVND (reference sequence). The CDR3 runs 11 residues. The CDR3 DNA reads TGTGCCAGTAGTATCGGGACTGAAGCTTTCTTT. Amino acids: CASSIGTEAFF.

This chain connects TRBV29-1 to TRBJ1-2; the D is unclear. CDR1 is SQVTM and CDR2 is ANQGSEA in the germline V gene. Trimming shortened V by 7 bases and J by 8 bases, and 17 bases separated the two germline ends. This CDR3 has 12 amino acids. CDR3 in amino acids: CSAQSQRFGYTF. The CDR3 DNA follows: TGCAGCGCTCAGAGCCAGCGCTTCGGCTACACCTTC.

This clone was counted a single time. The V gene is TRBV5-1, the J gene TRBJ2-1; D possibly corresponds to TRBD2 (6 bases). The CDR3 is made up of 15 amino acids. CDR1 is SGHRS and CDR2 is YFSETQ in the germline V gene. Between the trimmed V and J ends, which lost 0 bases and 4 bases, there was a span of 11 bases. Here the CDR3 reads CASSLGIADYNEQFF. The CDR3 DNA reads as TGCGCCAGCAGCTTGGGGATAGCGGATTACAATGAGCAGTTCTTC.

The rearrangement links TRBV28 to TRBJ1-1; D gene uncertain. CDR1 and CDR2 from the germline V gene are MDHEN and SYDVKM. This CDR3 spans 13 amino acids. V dropped 3 bases and J dropped 1 base, with 6 bases sitting between them. The CDR3 loop is CASSFLRNTEAFF. The CDR3 DNA reads as TGTGCCAGCAGTTTCCTCCGGAACACTGAAGCTTTCTTT.

The chain links TRBV28 to TRBJ2-5; unclear D gene. Looked up from germline, CDR1 is MDHEN and CDR2 is SYDVKM. Trimming removed 6 bases at V and 1 base at J, with 12 bases between. This CDR3 spans 14 amino acids. This CDR3 reads CASSPRLTQETQYF. Here the CDR3 DNA reads TGTGCCAGCAGCCCTAGACTGACCCAAGAGACCCAGTACTTC.

The gene calls are TRBV6-5 and TRBJ1-1; weak D call: TRBD1 (5 bases). This CDR3 region has 15 residues. Deletions cut 6 bases from V and 1 base from J, with 15 bases between. Germline-derived CDR1 and CDR2 are MNHEY and SVGAGI. The CDR3 sequence is CASRGQDVKNTEAFF. The DNA of the CDR3 is TGTGCCAGCAGGGGGCAGGATGTAAAGAACACTGAAGCTTTCTTT.

This clone was seen a single time. The genes are TRBV24-1 and TRBJ1-4; 8 nucleotides agree with TRBD1. V gave up 1 base and J gave up 7 bases; unmatched junction bases: 4. This CDR3 comprises 15 residues. Germline lookup yields CDR1 KGHDR and CDR2 SFDVKD. As DNA, the CDR3 is TGTGCCACCAGTGATTTCCCGGACAGGGTTGAAAAACTGTTTTTT. This codes for CATSDFPDRVEKLFF.

The V gene is TRBV4-1, the J gene TRBJ1-2; no firm D call. Trimming cost V 0 bases and J 4 bases, with 12 bases left between them. This CDR3 has 15 residues. The germline V gene has CDR1 MGHRA and CDR2 YSYEKL. CDR3 in amino acids: CASSQETKVRYGYTF. For the CDR3, the DNA is TGCGCCAGCAGCCAAGAGACTAAGGTGCGCTATGGCTACACCTTC.

Only one count was recorded for this clone. This chain joins TRBV18 and TRBJ1-5, with 9 bases aligning to TRBD1. J lost 7 bases, V lost 6 bases, and 7 bases had no gene match. CDR3 length equals 14 residues. CDR1 and CDR2 (germline): KGHSH, LQKENI. CDR3 residues: CASSLDRGGQPQHF. CDR3 in DNA: TGTGCCAGCTCCCTGGACAGGGGAGGCCAGCCCCAGCATTTT.